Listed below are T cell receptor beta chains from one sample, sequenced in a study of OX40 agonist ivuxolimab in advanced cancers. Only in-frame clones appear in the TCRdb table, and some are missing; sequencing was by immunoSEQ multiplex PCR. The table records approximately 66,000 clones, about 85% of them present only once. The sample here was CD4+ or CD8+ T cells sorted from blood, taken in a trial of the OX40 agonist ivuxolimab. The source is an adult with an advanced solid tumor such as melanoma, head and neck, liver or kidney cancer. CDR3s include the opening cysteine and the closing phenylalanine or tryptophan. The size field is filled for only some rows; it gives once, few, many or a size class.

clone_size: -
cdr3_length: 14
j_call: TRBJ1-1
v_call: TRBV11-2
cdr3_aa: CASSLDRRNTEAFF

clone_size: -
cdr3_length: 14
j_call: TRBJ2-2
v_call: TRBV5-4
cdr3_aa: CASTPAGAPGELFF

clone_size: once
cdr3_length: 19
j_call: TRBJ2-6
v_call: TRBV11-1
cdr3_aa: CASTQGRGRWGSGANVLTF

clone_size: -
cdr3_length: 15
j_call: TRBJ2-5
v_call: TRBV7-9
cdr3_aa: CASSLAPRFQETQYF

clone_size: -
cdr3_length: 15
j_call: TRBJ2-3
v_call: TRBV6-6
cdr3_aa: CASRTSYRVGNTQYF

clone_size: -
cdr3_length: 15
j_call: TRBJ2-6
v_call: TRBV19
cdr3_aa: CASSSDSTGANVLTF

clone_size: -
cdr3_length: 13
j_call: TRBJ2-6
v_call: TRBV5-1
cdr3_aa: CASSSPGANVLTF

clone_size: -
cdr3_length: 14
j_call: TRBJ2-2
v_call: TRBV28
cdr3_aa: CASSLGRGTGELFF

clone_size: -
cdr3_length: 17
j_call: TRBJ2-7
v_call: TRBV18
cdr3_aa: CASSPRGLAGVAYEQYF

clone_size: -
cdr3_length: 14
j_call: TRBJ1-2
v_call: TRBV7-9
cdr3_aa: CASSLGDRGPGYTF

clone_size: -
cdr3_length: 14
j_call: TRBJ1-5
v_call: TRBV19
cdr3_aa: CASSMGSNNQPQHF

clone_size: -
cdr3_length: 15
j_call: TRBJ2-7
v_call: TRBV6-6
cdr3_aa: CASSPGPKSSYEQYF

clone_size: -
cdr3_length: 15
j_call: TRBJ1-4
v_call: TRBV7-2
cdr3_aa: CASSPRTGGDEKLFF

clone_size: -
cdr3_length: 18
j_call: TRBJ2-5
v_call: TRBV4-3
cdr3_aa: CASSQGKGGAGLMETQYF

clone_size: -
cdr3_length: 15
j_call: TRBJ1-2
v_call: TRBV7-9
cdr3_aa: CASSLISGVSYGYTF

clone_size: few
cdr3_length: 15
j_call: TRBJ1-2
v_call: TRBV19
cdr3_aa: CASSSSRGADYGYTF

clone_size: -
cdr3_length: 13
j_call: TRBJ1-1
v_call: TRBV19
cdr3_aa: CASSSVESTEAFF

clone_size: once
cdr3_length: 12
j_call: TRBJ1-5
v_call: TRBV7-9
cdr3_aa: CASSLLNQPQHF

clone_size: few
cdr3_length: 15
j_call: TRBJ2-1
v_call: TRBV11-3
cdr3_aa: CASSLDVGSATKQFF

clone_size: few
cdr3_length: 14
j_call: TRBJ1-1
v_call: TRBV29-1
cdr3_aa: CSVAVTGRTTEAFF

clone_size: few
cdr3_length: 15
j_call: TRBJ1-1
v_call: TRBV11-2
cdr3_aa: CASSFTGPRDTEAFF

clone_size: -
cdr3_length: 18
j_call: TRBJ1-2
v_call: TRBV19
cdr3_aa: CASSINFRRGRSPHGYTF

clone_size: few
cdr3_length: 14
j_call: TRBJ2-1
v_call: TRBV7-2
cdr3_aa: CASNQDRSLNEQFF

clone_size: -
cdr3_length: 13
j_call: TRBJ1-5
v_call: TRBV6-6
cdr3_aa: CASSLDGTEPQHF

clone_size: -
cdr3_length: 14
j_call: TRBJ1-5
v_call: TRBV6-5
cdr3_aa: CASRDRGSNQPQHF

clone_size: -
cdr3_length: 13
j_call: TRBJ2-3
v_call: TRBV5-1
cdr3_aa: CASSRTGPDTQYF

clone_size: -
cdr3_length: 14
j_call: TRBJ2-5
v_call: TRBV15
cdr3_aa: CATSSSVGQETQYF

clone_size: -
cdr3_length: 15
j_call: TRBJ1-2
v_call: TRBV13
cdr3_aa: CASSLGDYGAYGYTF

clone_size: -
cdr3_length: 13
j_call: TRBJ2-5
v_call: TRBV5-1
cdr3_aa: CASSLGGKETQYF